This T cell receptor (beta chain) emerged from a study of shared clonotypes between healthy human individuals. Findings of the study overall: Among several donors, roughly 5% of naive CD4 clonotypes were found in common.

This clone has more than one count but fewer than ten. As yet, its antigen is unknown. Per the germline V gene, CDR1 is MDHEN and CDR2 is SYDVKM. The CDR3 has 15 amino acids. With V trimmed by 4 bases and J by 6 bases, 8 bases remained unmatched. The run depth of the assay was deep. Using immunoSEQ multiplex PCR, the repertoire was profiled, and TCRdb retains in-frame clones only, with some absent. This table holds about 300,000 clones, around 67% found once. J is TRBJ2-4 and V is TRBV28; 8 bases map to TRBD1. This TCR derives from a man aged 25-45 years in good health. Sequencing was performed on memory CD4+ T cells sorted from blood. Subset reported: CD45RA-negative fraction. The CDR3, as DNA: TGTGCCAGCAGTTCCGGGGGACAGGTTGGAAACATTCAGTACTTC. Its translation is CASSSGGQVGNIQYF.